Reported below is one T cell receptor (beta chain). What it recognizes is unknown. This specimen comes from a study of response to subunit inactivated influenza vaccine. Each CDR3 protein gets one entry after TCRdb re-called the RT-PCR reads with MiXCR. The data contain around 710,000 distinct CDR3 sequences, over 11% of them seen just once; the ten biggest clones take up less than 9%. Deletions cut 0 bases from V and 7 bases from J, with 12 bases between. Looked up from germline, CDR1 is DFQATT and CDR2 is SNEGSKA (reference sequence). The CDR3 is made up of 14 amino acids. Whole-study results and caveats: Researchers suggested that each seasonal influenza vaccination recruits few new T cells.

The chain uses TRBV20-1 and TRBJ2-2; tentatively, D is TRBD1 or TRBD2 (6 bases each). The receptor's source is a man aged 50 or older who received an inactivated influenza vaccine. Sequenced material: PBMCs from blood, taken less than 15 days before vaccination. In DNA form, the CDR3 reads TGCAGTGCTAGAGAGGGGGGCGCGCACGGGGAGCTGTTTTTT. Its translation is CSAREGGAHGELFF.